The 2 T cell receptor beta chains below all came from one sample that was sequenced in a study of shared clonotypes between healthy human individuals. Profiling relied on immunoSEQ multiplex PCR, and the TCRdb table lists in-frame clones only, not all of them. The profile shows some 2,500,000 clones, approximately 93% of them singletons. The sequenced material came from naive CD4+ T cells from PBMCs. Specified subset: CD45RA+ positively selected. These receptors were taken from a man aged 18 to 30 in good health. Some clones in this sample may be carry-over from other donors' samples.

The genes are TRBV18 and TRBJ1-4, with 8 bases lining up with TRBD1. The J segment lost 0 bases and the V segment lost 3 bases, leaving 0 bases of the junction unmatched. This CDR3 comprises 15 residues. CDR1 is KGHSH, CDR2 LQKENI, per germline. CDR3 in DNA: TGTGCCAGCTCACCGGACAGGGCAACTAATGAAAAACTGTTTTTT. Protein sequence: CASSPDRATNEKLFF. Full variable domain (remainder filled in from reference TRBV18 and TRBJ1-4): NAGVMQNPRHLVRRRGQEARLRCSPMKGHSHVYWYRQLPEEGLKFMVYLQKENIIDESGMPKERFSAEFPKEGPSILRIQQVVRGDSAAYFCASSPDRATNEKLFFGSGTQLSVL.

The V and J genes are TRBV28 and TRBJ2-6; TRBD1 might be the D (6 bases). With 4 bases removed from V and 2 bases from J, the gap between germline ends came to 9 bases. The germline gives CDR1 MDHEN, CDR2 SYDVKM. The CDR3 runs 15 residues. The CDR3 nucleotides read TGTGCCAGCAGTTATGGGGGCGCTGGGGCCAACGTCCTGACTTTC. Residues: CASSYGGAGANVLTF.